A selection of T cell receptor beta chains follows, all from one sample in a study of blood T cell repertoires in COVID-19. The method was immunoSEQ multiplex PCR; TCRdb's version includes in-frame clones alone and lacks a portion of them. The sample lists 40,000 to 45,000 clones; roughly 80% were seen once. What was sequenced was peripheral blood. These receptors all come from an elderly woman with acute or convalescent COVID-19. CDR3s include the opening cysteine and the closing phenylalanine or tryptophan. D genes are given only for firm matches. Only some rows state a clone size, as once, few, many or a class for expanded clones.

clone_size: .; d_call: TRBD1; cdr3_length: 16; v_call: TRBV15; j_call: TRBJ1-3; cdr3_nt: TGTGCCACCAGCAGCACACAGGGGTCGTCTGGAAACACCATATATTTT; cdr3_aa: CATSSTQGSSGNTIYF
clone_size: .; d_call: TRBD1; cdr3_length: 15; v_call: TRBV10-3; j_call: TRBJ1-1; cdr3_nt: TGTGCCATCAGTGAGTCGACAGGGCGGAACACTGAAGCTTTCTTT; cdr3_aa: CAISESTGRNTEAFF
clone_size: .; d_call: .; cdr3_length: 15; v_call: TRBV10-3; j_call: TRBJ1-1; cdr3_nt: TGTGCCATCACTGAGACCGACAGGTCCTACACTGAAGCTTTCTTT; cdr3_aa: CAITETDRSYTEAFF
clone_size: .; d_call: TRBD2; cdr3_length: 18; v_call: TRBV4-2; j_call: TRBJ2-1; cdr3_nt: TGTGCCAGCAGCCAATCCGGGACTAGCGGGAGCTTTCCAGTGGAGCAGTTCTTC; cdr3_aa: CASSQSGTSGSFPVEQFF
clone_size: .; d_call: .; cdr3_length: 14; v_call: TRBV18; j_call: TRBJ1-2; cdr3_nt: TGTGCCAGCTCACCAAGGAGGGGCTTTGAGGGCTACACCTTC; cdr3_aa: CASSPRRGFEGYTF
clone_size: once; d_call: TRBD2; cdr3_length: 15; v_call: TRBV7-7; j_call: TRBJ2-1; cdr3_nt: TGTGCTAGCAGCCCCGGGACTAGCGCTTACAATGAGCAGTTCTTC; cdr3_aa: CASSPGTSAYNEQFF
clone_size: .; d_call: TRBD2; cdr3_length: 15; v_call: TRBV7-9; j_call: TRBJ2-3; cdr3_nt: TGTGCCAGCGCCCCTGCGGCGGGAGGGGCAGATACGCAGTATTTT; cdr3_aa: CASAPAAGGADTQYF
clone_size: .; d_call: TRBD1; cdr3_length: 16; v_call: TRBV5-1; j_call: TRBJ1-1; cdr3_nt: TGCGCCAGCAGCTTGATGGCAGGGGGCGATAATACTGAAGCTTTCTTT; cdr3_aa: CASSLMAGGDNTEAFF
clone_size: .; d_call: TRBD1; cdr3_length: 15; v_call: TRBV24-1; j_call: TRBJ2-1; cdr3_nt: TGTGCCACCAGTGACTTGGGACAGGCCTACAATGAGCAGTTCTTC; cdr3_aa: CATSDLGQAYNEQFF
clone_size: .; d_call: .; cdr3_length: 16; v_call: TRBV2; j_call: TRBJ1-5; cdr3_nt: TGTGCCAGCAGTACGTCCTGGGAGGGTAGCAATCAGCCCCAGCATTTT; cdr3_aa: CASSTSWEGSNQPQHF
clone_size: .; d_call: .; cdr3_length: 14; v_call: TRBV20-1; j_call: TRBJ1-2; cdr3_nt: TGCAGTGCTAGTTTGATAGCCAATTCATATGGCTACACCTTC; cdr3_aa: CSASLIANSYGYTF
clone_size: .; d_call: .; cdr3_length: 13; v_call: TRBV9; j_call: TRBJ1-2; cdr3_nt: TGTGCCAGCAGCGTAGTGGAGACCGGTGGCTACACCTTC; cdr3_aa: CASSVVETGGYTF
clone_size: .; d_call: TRBD2; cdr3_length: 15; v_call: TRBV6-6; j_call: TRBJ2-1; cdr3_nt: TGTGCCAGCAGTTACGCGACTAGCGGGAGAGATGAGCAGTTCTTC; cdr3_aa: CASSYATSGRDEQFF
clone_size: few; d_call: TRBD2; cdr3_length: 20; v_call: TRBV10-1; j_call: TRBJ2-6; cdr3_nt: TGCGCCTCCCACCCAGGACTAGCGGGAGGATATGACTCTGGGGCCAACGTCCTGACTTTC; cdr3_aa: CASHPGLAGGYDSGANVLTF
clone_size: .; d_call: .; cdr3_length: 14; v_call: TRBV19; j_call: TRBJ2-5; cdr3_nt: TGTGCCAGTAGTATGGGGAGTCAAAGAGAGACCCAGTACTTC; cdr3_aa: CASSMGSQRETQYF
clone_size: .; d_call: .; cdr3_length: 16; v_call: TRBV7-8; j_call: TRBJ1-1; cdr3_nt: TGTGCCAGCAGCCCACCCGGACACTCTAGGATCACTGAAGCTTTCTTT; cdr3_aa: CASSPPGHSRITEAFF
clone_size: .; d_call: TRBD2; cdr3_length: 15; v_call: TRBV11-2; j_call: TRBJ2-1; cdr3_nt: TGTGCCAGCAGTCATAGCGGGGATACCTACAATGAGCAGTTCTTC; cdr3_aa: CASSHSGDTYNEQFF
clone_size: .; d_call: .; cdr3_length: 12; v_call: TRBV6-2/TRBV6-3; j_call: TRBJ1-2; cdr3_nt: TGTGCCAGCAGCCTCAGCCAGACAGGTCTAAGATTC; cdr3_aa: CASSLSQTGLRF
clone_size: .; d_call: TRBD1; cdr3_length: 19; v_call: TRBV7-8; j_call: TRBJ1-1; cdr3_nt: TGTGCCAGCAGCTCAAGATACAGGGGCGCCGCGACTAAGAACACTGAAGCTTTCTTT; cdr3_aa: CASSSRYRGAATKNTEAFF
clone_size: once; d_call: .; cdr3_length: 14; v_call: TRBV16; j_call: TRBJ2-7; cdr3_nt: TGTGCCAGCAGCCAAAGCCGGACAATCTACGAGCAGTACTTC; cdr3_aa: CASSQSRTIYEQYF
clone_size: once; d_call: TRBD2; cdr3_length: 16; v_call: TRBV6-5; j_call: TRBJ2-2; cdr3_nt: TGTGCCAGCAGTTGGGGACTAGCGGGAGGCTACGGGGAGCTGTTTTTT; cdr3_aa: CASSWGLAGGYGELFF
clone_size: .; d_call: TRBD1; cdr3_length: 15; v_call: TRBV6-5; j_call: TRBJ1-2; cdr3_nt: TGTGCCAGCAGTCCCCCGGACAGGGGGCGTAGTGGCTACACCTTC; cdr3_aa: CASSPPDRGRSGYTF
clone_size: few; d_call: .; cdr3_length: 15; v_call: TRBV2; j_call: TRBJ1-1; cdr3_nt: TGTGCCAGCAGTGCCAGACAGCAAGTGGGCACTGAAGCTTTCTTT; cdr3_aa: CASSARQQVGTEAFF
clone_size: .; d_call: .; cdr3_length: 15; v_call: TRBV6-5; j_call: TRBJ2-6; cdr3_nt: TGTGCCAGCAGCTCACAGGGTTCTGGGGCCAACGTCCTGACTTTC; cdr3_aa: CASSSQGSGANVLTF